These 28 T cell receptor beta chains came from one sample sequenced in a study of CD8+ T cells in alopecia areata. TCR sequencing used cDNA made by reverse transcription of extracted RNA. Clones were sequenced by immunoSEQ multiplex PCR, and TCRdb holds only the in-frame ones, with some missing. The sample has over 100,000 clones; approximately 48% are singletons. This material consisted of CD8+ T cells sorted from blood, taken at week 0. The receptors were sampled from a human donor with alopecia areata.

V gene TRBV29-1 combines with J gene TRBJ1-5; D gene uncertain. Germline-derived CDR1 and CDR2 are SQVTM and ANQGSEA. The V gene lost 0 bases and the J gene lost 4 bases, with 7 bases spanning the gap. CDR3 size: 13 residues. The CDR3 bases are TGCAGCGTTGAAGATCCGCCTAATCAGCCCCAGCATTTT. Translation gives CSVEDPPNQPQHF.

This clone was seen only once. V and J are TRBV13 and TRBJ2-5; D perhaps matches TRBD1 (5 bases). Per the germline V gene, CDR1 is PRHDT and CDR2 is FYEKMQ (reference sequence). The CDR3 is 13 residues long. V was trimmed by 1 base and J by 4 bases, leaving 7 bases between them. In DNA form, the CDR3 reads TGTGCCAGCAGCTTAGCAGGGTTAGAGACCCAGTACTTC. It is translated as CASSLAGLETQYF.

This chain connects TRBV30 to TRBJ1-6; D is ambiguous. V lost 4 bases to trimming and J lost 0 bases, with 13 bases between them. Germline V gene lookup returns CDR1 GTSNPN and CDR2 SVGIG (reference sequence). The CDR3 extends over 16 amino acids. CDR3: CAWTLTGSSYNSPLHF. The CDR3, as DNA: TGTGCCTGGACTCTAACGGGGAGCTCCTATAATTCACCCCTCCACTTT. Filled out from reference TRBV30 and TRBJ1-6, the complete variable domain reads SQTIHQWPATLVQPVGSPLSLECTVEGTSNPNLYWYRQAAGRGLQLLFYSVGIGQISSEVPQNLSASRPQDRQFILSSKKLLLSDSGFYLCAWTLTGSSYNSPLHFGNGTRLTVT.

The chain uses TRBV19 and TRBJ2-3, with D unclear. V was cut by 2 bases and J by 5 bases, with 5 bases left in between. From germline, CDR1 is LNHDA and CDR2 SQIVND (reference sequence). The CDR3 is 12 residues long. This chain's CDR3 is CASSIIGDTQYF. CDR3 in DNA: TGTGCCAGTAGTATAATCGGAGATACGCAGTATTTT.

The chain recombines TRBV30 with TRBJ2-7; a weak D match, TRBD1 (6 bases). Germline V CDR1 and CDR2: GTSNPN, SVGIG (reference sequence). Trimming took 1 base from V and 4 from J, leaving 11 bases between them. This CDR3 comprises 13 residues. CDR3 coding DNA: TGTGCCTGGAGTGGGGACACCTGGTACGAGCAGTACTTC. As protein: CAWSGDTWYEQYF. Complete variable domain (other parts from reference TRBV30 and TRBJ2-7): SQTIHQWPATLVQPVGSPLSLECTVEGTSNPNLYWYRQAAGRGLQLLFYSVGIGQISSEVPQNLSASRPQDRQFILSSKKLLLSDSGFYLCAWSGDTWYEQYFGPGTRLTVT.

The genes are TRBV20-1 and TRBJ1-4; no reliable D call. The germline V gene encodes CDR1 DFQATT and CDR2 SNEGSKA (reference sequence). Trimming pared 0 bases from V and 5 bases from J, leaving 1 base between. The CDR3 is 11 amino acids. The DNA of the CDR3 is TGCAGTGCTAGAGAGAATGAAAAACTGTTTTTT. Residues: CSARENEKLFF.

This clone occurred a few times. This chain links TRBV6-6 with TRBJ1-5, with D possibly being TRBD1 (5 bases). There are 13 residues in the CDR3. With 6 bases removed from V and 2 bases from J, the gap between germline ends came to 8 bases. The germline V gene has CDR1 MNHNY and CDR2 SVGAGI (reference sequence). CDR3 nucleotide sequence: TGTGCCAGCAGCACAGGCGGCAATCAGCCCCAGCATTTT. It encodes CASSTGGNQPQHF.

The chain recombines TRBV7-9 with TRBJ1-1; tentative D call: TRBD1 (5 bases). Germline values: CDR1 SEHNR, CDR2 FQNEAQ (reference sequence). Trimming removed 7 bases from V and 7 bases from J, with 22 bases in between. The CDR3 has 15 amino acids. The CDR3 sequence is CASTLRDGTAHEAFF. For the CDR3, the DNA is TGTGCCAGCACCTTGAGGGACGGGACGGCGCATGAAGCTTTCTTT. Full variable domain (missing parts from reference TRBV7-9 and TRBJ1-1): DTGVSQNPRHKITKRGQNVTFRCDPISEHNRLYWYRQTLGQGPEFLTYFQNEAQLEKSRLLSDRFSAERPKGSFSTLEIQRTEQGDSAMYLCASTLRDGTAHEAFFGQGTRLTVV.

The chain combines TRBV7-8 with TRBJ1-5; D unresolved. This CDR3 is built from 13 residues. V lost 3 bases, J lost 3 bases, and 6 bases lay in between. Germline V gives CDR1 SGHVS, CDR2 FQNEAQ. The CDR3 DNA follows: TGTGCCAGCAGCTTTGAGGACAATCAGCCCCAGCATTTT. This translates into CASSFEDNQPQHF.

The V gene is TRBV5-6, the J gene TRBJ2-1; TRBD2 might be the D (7 bases). Deletions cut 0 bases from V and 3 bases from J, with 16 bases between. Germline CDR1 is SGHDT and CDR2 is YYEEEE. The CDR3 length is 17 residues. CDR3 loop: CASSLDGAGDIYNEQFF. The CDR3 region has the DNA TGTGCCAGCAGCTTGGATGGGGCGGGGGACATCTACAATGAGCAGTTCTTC.

The gene calls are TRBV29-1 and TRBJ2-4, with a weak D call TRBD1 (6 bases). This CDR3 is 16 amino acids long. The V end lost 1 base, the J end lost 0 bases, and 13 bases lay between the germline ends. The germline V gene encodes CDR1 SQVTM and CDR2 ANQGSEA. The CDR3 spells CSVEALTGVAKNIQYF. In DNA, the CDR3 is TGCAGCGTTGAAGCCTTGACAGGCGTAGCCAAAAACATTCAGTACTTC.

The V call is TRBV6-6, the J call TRBJ1-1, with D hard to call. The CDR3 sequence is 16 residues long. The ends were cut back, 4 bases at V and 4 bases at J, with 19 bases in the middle. The germline gives CDR1 MNHNY, CDR2 SVGAGI (reference sequence). The CDR3 DNA reads TGTGCCAGCAGTTTCGGGCTGGTACAAGGCAGCACTGAAGCTTTCTTT. Amino acids: CASSFGLVQGSTEAFF.

V gene TRBV5-1 combines with J gene TRBJ2-7, with unresolved D. The V end was cut by 4 bases, the J end by 2 bases, with 10 bases between. The CDR3 covers 13 residues. CDR1 and CDR2 (germline): SGHRS, YFSETQ. The CDR3 DNA is TGCGCCAGCAGCCTCGGGTCTACCTACGAGCAGTACTTC. This translates into CASSLGSTYEQYF.

The chain uses TRBV29-1 and TRBJ2-7, with no clear D. The V and J ends lost 4 bases and 7 bases respectively, with 11 bases between them. The V gene's germline CDR1 is SQVTM and CDR2 ANQGSEA. This CDR3 has 11 residues. CDR3 sequence (DNA): TGCAGCGTTGTCCTAGTTGGGGAGCAGTACTTC. As protein: CSVVLVGEQYF.

This clone came up a few times. CDR3 bases: TGTGCCATCAGTGAGTCGAACGGCAGGGGAGCTTTCTTT. This gives the protein CAISESNGRGAFF. This chain joins TRBV10-3 and TRBJ1-1; weak D call: TRBD1 (6 bases). Germline CDR1 is ENHRY and CDR2 is SYGVKD. The CDR3 has 13 residues. Trimming removed 0 bases from V and 10 bases from J, with 12 bases in between.

The chain uses TRBV10-3 and TRBJ1-1, with D unclear. CDR3 length: 13 amino acids. Deletions cut 3 bases from V and 4 bases from J, with 9 bases between. Germline V gives CDR1 ENHRY, CDR2 SYGVKD. CDR3 sequence: CAISEVNPTEAFF. The DNA of the CDR3 is TGTGCCATCAGTGAAGTGAATCCCACTGAAGCTTTCTTT.

This clone has just one count. The chain is built from TRBV4-1 and TRBJ2-2, with TRBD2 matching 9 bases. J gave up 2 bases and V 4 bases, and 8 bases lay outside the gene matches. The CDR3 has 17 amino acids. Germline CDR1 and CDR2: MGHRA and YSYEKL. CDR3 region: CASSPVGGGANTGELFF. CDR3 coding DNA: TGCGCCAGCAGCCCAGTTGGCGGGGGGGCTAACACCGGGGAGCTGTTTTTT.

This clone has a handful of counts. The chain joins TRBV6-5 to TRBJ2-7, with D tentatively TRBD1 (6 bases). This CDR3 is 14 amino acids long. The V gene's germline CDR1 is MNHEY and CDR2 SVGAGI. V was pared by 6 bases and J by 3 bases, with 15 bases between. As DNA, the CDR3 is TGTGCCAGCAGCTGGACAGAGGGATACTACGAGCAGTACTTC. This sequence encodes CASSWTEGYYEQYF.

The chain couples TRBV6-5 to TRBJ2-7; no clear D. CDR3 length: 12 amino acids. Between the trimmed V and J ends, which lost 9 bases and 2 bases, there was a span of 11 bases. The germline CDR1 and CDR2 sequences are MNHEY and SVGAGI. The CDR3 loop reads CASATEAYEQYF. The CDR3 nucleotides are TGTGCCAGTGCAACTGAAGCCTACGAGCAGTACTTC.

The chain uses TRBV10-3 and TRBJ2-7; a weak D match, TRBD1 (6 bases). Germline V gene data show CDR1 as ENHRY and CDR2 as SYGVKD. This CDR3 region has 11 residues. V was shortened by 11 bases and J by 7 bases, with 15 bases between the two germline ends. Here the CDR3 DNA reads TGTGCCTCAGGACAGCTTCGGGAGCAGTACTTC. The encoded protein is CASGQLREQYF.

This sequence joins TRBV27 and TRBJ2-3; D gene ambiguous. This CDR3 region has 14 residues. The V gene's germline CDR1 is MNHEY and CDR2 SMNVEV (reference sequence). Trimming removed 4 bases at V and 6 bases at J, with 14 bases between. The CDR3 nucleotides are TGTGCCAGCAGTTCCTTTTCGTCCGGGGATACGCAGTATTTT. Residues: CASSSFSSGDTQYF.

The chain carries TRBV29-1 and TRBJ2-2, with 7 positions matching TRBD1. The CDR3 covers 13 residues. The V and J ends lost 7 bases and 7 bases, in that order; junction bases with no gene match: 9. Looked up from germline, CDR1 is SQVTM and CDR2 is ANQGSEA. Here the CDR3 DNA reads TGCAGCGCTGACAGGGATACTGACGGGGAGCTGTTTTTT. It specifies CSADRDTDGELFF.

V and J are TRBV10-2 and TRBJ2-7, with 7 bases that match TRBD2. J gave up 1 base and V 3 bases, and 0 bases lay outside the gene matches. Germline values: CDR1 WSHSY, CDR2 SAAADI. The CDR3 length is 13 residues. CDR3 sequence reads: CASSDGRSYEQYF. The CDR3 DNA follows: TGCGCCAGCAGTGACGGGAGGTCCTACGAGCAGTACTTC.

Worth noting for this clone: The sample holds other DNA sequences that translate to the same CDR3. V usage is TRBV29-1 and J usage is TRBJ2-7, with D possibly TRBD2 on 7 matching bases. This CDR3 is built from 13 residues. The V end was cut by 4 bases, the J end by 0 bases, with 10 bases between. Germline V lookup: CDR1 SQVTM, CDR2 ANQGSEA. The CDR3 DNA is TGCAGCGTTGGGGGGGGCAGCTCCTACGAGCAGTACTTC. Its protein product is CSVGGGSSYEQYF.

Regarding this clone: This could be a read error, since a much larger clone is one nucleotide away. The chain links TRBV6-1 to TRBJ1-1; D remains ambiguous. The CDR3 sequence is 13 residues long. Trimming pared 1 base from V and 0 bases from J, leaving 3 bases between. The germline V gene encodes CDR1 MNHNS and CDR2 SASEGT. In DNA form, the CDR3 reads TGTGCCAGCAGTGAAGGGGTGAACACTGAAGCTTTCTTT. It codes for CASSEGVNTEAFF.

This clone was counted between two and nine times. J is TRBJ1-1 and V is TRBV19; perhaps TRBD1 as D (5 bases). Germline V CDR1 and CDR2: LNHDA, SQIVND (reference sequence). The CDR3 covers 16 residues. With 7 bases removed from V and 7 bases from J, the gap between germline ends came to 25 bases. As DNA, the CDR3 is TGTGCCAGTACCATCGTGGGTGGGGACCGAACGGATGAAGCTTTCTTT. Amino acid sequence: CASTIVGGDRTDEAFF.

The chain couples TRBV9 to TRBJ1-2, with a possible D match to TRBD1 (6 bases). The germline gives CDR1 SGDLS, CDR2 YYNGEE. The length of the CDR3 is 12 residues. Trimming took off 4 bases at V and 6 bases at J, with 10 bases between the two ends. CDR3 loop: CASSQGGNGYTF. CDR3 DNA: TGTGCCAGCAGCCAAGGGGGTAATGGCTACACCTTC.

The rearrangement joins TRBV30 to TRBJ2-3; 12 bases align to TRBD2. The CDR3 sequence is 14 residues long. J was trimmed by 5 bases and V by 2 bases; bases with no gene match: 2. In germline, CDR1 is GTSNPN, CDR2 SVGIG (reference sequence). The CDR3 here is CAWSMTSGGDTQYF. In DNA, the CDR3 is TGTGCCTGGAGTATGACTAGCGGGGGAGATACGCAGTATTTT.